This TCR beta chain was sequenced in a study of blood T cell repertoires in COVID-19. Study-level information: COVID-19 samples from acute and convalescent phases originated in the United States, Italy and Spain. Sources were T cells, B-cell-depleted T cells, or PBMCs; the material itself was cDNA or gDNA.

In the original analysis: Scientists estimated how many nucleated cells there were by amplifying reference gene primers. The table came from immunoSEQ multiplex PCR; TCRdb's copy has only in-frame clones and leaves some out. V and J calls and clone size are copied from that table; D and trimming were computed from the DNA. The profile shows 68,000 or so clones, 80% to 85% of them singletons. Sample: peripheral blood. The sequence was collected from a human donor in a cohort sampled during active COVID-19.

CDR3 amino acids: CASSLGHTTSYEQYF. CDR3 coding DNA: TGCGCCAGCAGCTTGGGACATACGACCTCCTACGAGCAGTACTTC. The chain carries TRBV5-1 and TRBJ2-7, with D unclear. Germline CDR1 reads SGHRS; CDR2 reads YFSETQ. The CDR3 totals 15 residues. The V end was cut by 0 bases, the J end by 0 bases, with 10 bases between.